This T cell receptor beta chain was sequenced in a study of CD8+CD57+ T cells in acquired aplastic anemia. Study results and limitations: The same twenty-nine CD8+ CDR3 sequences occurred in patients and in controls. The CD8+ Simpson's diversity of patients and controls was not significantly different.

This CDR3 is built from 16 residues. Germline V gene data show CDR1 as ENHRY and CDR2 as SYGVKD. Template material for TCR beta VDJ and CDR3 profiling consisted of genomic DNA. TCRdb fed the reads into MiXCR, producing one record per CDR3 protein. The sample lists about 160,000 distinct CDR3 sequences; around 75% were seen once. On this clonotype itself: No antigen is known for it. At one end, the junction sequence differs from germline, possibly due to a read error.

Patients included in sequencing had previously demonstrated CD8+CD57+ cell expansion by flow cytometry. Patients were therapy-naive when their blood was sampled. The clonotype originates from a human donor with aplastic anemia. The rearrangement joins TRBV10-3 to TRBJ2-7; 8 bases agree with TRBD2. Source material: sorted CD4+, CD8+, or CD8+CD57+ T cells (not recorded which) from PBMCs. Written as DNA, the CDR3 is TGTGCCATCAGCGAGTCAGTGGCGGGGGGTGGGTACGAGCAGTACTTC. It encodes CAISESVAGGGYEQYF.